Listed below are T cell receptor beta chains from one sample, sequenced in a study of PD-L1 blockade in urothelial cancer. Some clones are missing from TCRdb's copy, which holds only in-frame ones; the method was immunoSEQ multiplex PCR. The profile covers roughly 49,000 clones, with roughly nine tenths appearing a single time and 7.6% taken by the ten largest. This material consisted of PBMCs, taken around atezolizumab (anti-PD-L1) treatment. These receptor sequences come from a man in his 60s with urothelial cancer. Both conserved end residues are part of each CDR3. D genes are given only for firm matches. Not every row has a clone size; where given, it reads once, few, many or a size class.

d_call: TRBD2
v_call: TRBV9
clone_size: NA
j_call: TRBJ2-5
cdr3_nt: TGTGCCAGCAGCGTAGATCCGGGACTAGCGACCCAGTACTTC
cdr3_aa: CASSVDPGLATQYF

d_call: TRBD1
v_call: TRBV4-2
clone_size: NA
j_call: TRBJ1-5
cdr3_nt: TGTGCCAGCAGCTCAAACCCGGGACAGGGTAATCAGCCCCAGCATTTT
cdr3_aa: CASSSNPGQGNQPQHF

d_call: NA
v_call: TRBV11-2
clone_size: NA
j_call: TRBJ1-2
cdr3_nt: TGTGCCAGCAGCACACAGGGTCCGAACGGTGGCTACACCTTC
cdr3_aa: CASSTQGPNGGYTF

d_call: NA
v_call: TRBV10-2
clone_size: medium-sized
j_call: TRBJ2-7
cdr3_nt: TGCGCCAGCAGCCCATCCTACGAGCAGTACTTC
cdr3_aa: CASSPSYEQYF

d_call: NA
v_call: TRBV11-3
clone_size: NA
j_call: TRBJ2-7
cdr3_nt: TGTGCCAGCAGTCGAACGCTTACCTACGGGTACGAGCAGTACTTC
cdr3_aa: CASSRTLTYGYEQYF

d_call: NA
v_call: TRBV5-1
clone_size: NA
j_call: TRBJ1-6
cdr3_nt: TGCGCCAGCAGCTTGGTCTGGGGGCGGAATTCACCCCTCCACTTT
cdr3_aa: CASSLVWGRNSPLHF

d_call: NA
v_call: TRBV29-1
clone_size: once
j_call: TRBJ2-7
cdr3_nt: TGCAGCGTATACCGTGGGGCAGGACCAAGTCTCGAGCAGTACTTC
cdr3_aa: CSVYRGAGPSLEQYF

d_call: NA
v_call: TRBV6-6
clone_size: NA
j_call: TRBJ2-5
cdr3_nt: TGTGCCAGCAGTTACCGGCTAGCGGAGACCCAGTACTTC
cdr3_aa: CASSYRLAETQYF

d_call: NA
v_call: TRBV12-5
clone_size: NA
j_call: TRBJ2-5
cdr3_nt: TGTGCTAGTGGTTTGACACAGCCAATGACCCAGTACTTC
cdr3_aa: CASGLTQPMTQYF

d_call: NA
v_call: TRBV6-5
clone_size: NA
j_call: TRBJ2-7
cdr3_nt: TGTGCCAGCAGTTACAGGAGGGGGCAAGGCTACGAGCAGTACTTC
cdr3_aa: CASSYRRGQGYEQYF

d_call: NA
v_call: TRBV6-5
clone_size: NA
j_call: TRBJ1-2
cdr3_nt: TGTGCCAGCAGTTACGACAGGCAGACCTATGGCTACACCTTC
cdr3_aa: CASSYDRQTYGYTF

d_call: NA
v_call: TRBV7-2
clone_size: NA
j_call: TRBJ2-5
cdr3_nt: TGTGCCAGCAGCTTACCTAGCTTGGAGACCCAGTACTTC
cdr3_aa: CASSLPSLETQYF

d_call: NA
v_call: TRBV6-1
clone_size: NA
j_call: TRBJ2-7
cdr3_nt: TGTGCCAGCAGTGACAGGACGGGAACCTACGAGCAGTACTTC
cdr3_aa: CASSDRTGTYEQYF

d_call: TRBD1
v_call: TRBV10-2
clone_size: NA
j_call: TRBJ1-6
cdr3_nt: TGCGCCAGCAGTGCCAGGGACAGAAATAATTCACCCCTCCACTTT
cdr3_aa: CASSARDRNNSPLHF

d_call: NA
v_call: TRBV11-2
clone_size: NA
j_call: TRBJ2-1
cdr3_nt: TGTGCCAGCAGCCAGACTAGACTTGAGCAGTTCTTC
cdr3_aa: CASSQTRLEQFF

d_call: NA
v_call: TRBV10-2
clone_size: NA
j_call: TRBJ2-2
cdr3_nt: TGCGCCAGCAGTGAAGACAGGCCGAACACCGGGGAGCTGTTTTTT
cdr3_aa: CASSEDRPNTGELFF

d_call: TRBD1
v_call: TRBV28
clone_size: NA
j_call: TRBJ1-5
cdr3_nt: TGTGCCAGCAGTTTAACAGGGGGGGTAAGTCAGCCCCAGCATTTT
cdr3_aa: CASSLTGGVSQPQHF

d_call: TRBD1
v_call: TRBV7-6
clone_size: NA
j_call: TRBJ1-1
cdr3_nt: TGTGCCAGCAGCCCAGGACAGGGATGGACTGAAGCTTTCTTT
cdr3_aa: CASSPGQGWTEAFF